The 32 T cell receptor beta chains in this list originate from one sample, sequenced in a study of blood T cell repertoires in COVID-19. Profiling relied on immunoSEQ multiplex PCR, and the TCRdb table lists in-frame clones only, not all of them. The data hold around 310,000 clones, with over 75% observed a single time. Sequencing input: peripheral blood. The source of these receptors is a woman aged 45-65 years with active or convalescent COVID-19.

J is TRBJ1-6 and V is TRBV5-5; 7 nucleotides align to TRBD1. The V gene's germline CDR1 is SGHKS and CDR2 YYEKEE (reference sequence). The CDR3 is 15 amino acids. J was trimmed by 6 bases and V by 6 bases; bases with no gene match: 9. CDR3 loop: CASNPLDRVNSPLHF. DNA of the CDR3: TGTGCCAGCAACCCCCTCGACAGGGTTAATTCACCCCTCCACTTT.

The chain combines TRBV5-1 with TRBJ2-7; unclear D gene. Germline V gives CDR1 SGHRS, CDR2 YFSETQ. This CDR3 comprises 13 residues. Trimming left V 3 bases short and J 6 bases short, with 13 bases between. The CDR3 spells CASSYDAGSEQYF. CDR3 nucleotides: TGCGCCAGCAGCTACGACGCAGGCTCCGAGCAGTACTTC.

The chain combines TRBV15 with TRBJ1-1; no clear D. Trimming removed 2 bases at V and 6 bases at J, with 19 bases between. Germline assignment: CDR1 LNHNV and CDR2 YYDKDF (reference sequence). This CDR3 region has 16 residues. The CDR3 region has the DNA TGTGCCACCAGCAGACATCGGGATCCTCAAACCTCTGAAGCTTTCTTT. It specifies CATSRHRDPQTSEAFF.

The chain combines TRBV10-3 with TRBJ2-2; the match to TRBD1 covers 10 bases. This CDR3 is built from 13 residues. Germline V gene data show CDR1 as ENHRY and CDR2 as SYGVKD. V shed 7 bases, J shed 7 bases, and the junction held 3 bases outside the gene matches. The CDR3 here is CAITTGGHGELFF. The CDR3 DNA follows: TGTGCCATCACGACAGGGGGCCACGGGGAGCTGTTTTTT.

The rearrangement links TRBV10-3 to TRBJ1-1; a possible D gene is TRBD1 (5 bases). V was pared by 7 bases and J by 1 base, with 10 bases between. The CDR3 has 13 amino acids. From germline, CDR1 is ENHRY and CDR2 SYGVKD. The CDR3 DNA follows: TGTGCCATCAAGAAGACAGCGAACACTGAAGCTTTCTTT. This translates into CAIKKTANTEAFF.

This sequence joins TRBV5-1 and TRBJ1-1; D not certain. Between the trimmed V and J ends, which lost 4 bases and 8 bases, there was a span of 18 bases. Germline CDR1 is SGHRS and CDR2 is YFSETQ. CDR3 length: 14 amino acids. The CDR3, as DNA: TGCGCCAGCAGCACCGCGGACCAGGCGGGGGAAGCTTTCTTT. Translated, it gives CASSTADQAGEAFF.

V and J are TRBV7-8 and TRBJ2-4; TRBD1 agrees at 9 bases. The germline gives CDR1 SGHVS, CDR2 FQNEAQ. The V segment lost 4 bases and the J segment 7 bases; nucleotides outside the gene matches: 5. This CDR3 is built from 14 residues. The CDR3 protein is CASSSGQGGNIQYF. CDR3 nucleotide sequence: TGTGCCAGCAGCTCGGGACAGGGTGGGAACATTCAGTACTTC.

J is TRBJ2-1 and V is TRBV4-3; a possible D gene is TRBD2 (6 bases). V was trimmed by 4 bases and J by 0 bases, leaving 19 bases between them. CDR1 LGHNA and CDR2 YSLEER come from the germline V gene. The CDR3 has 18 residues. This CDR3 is CASSRVASALSSYNEQFF. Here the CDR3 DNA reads TGCGCCAGCAGCCGTGTGGCTAGCGCCCTGAGCTCCTACAATGAGCAGTTCTTC.

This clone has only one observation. The CDR3 DNA reads as TGTGCCAGCACCCACCCCGGGCAGGGGGCGATTCGGAGGGGCACTGAAGCTTTCTTT. Amino acids: CASTHPGQGAIRRGTEAFF. The J gene is TRBJ1-1, the V gene TRBV7-8, with 8 positions matching TRBD1. In germline, CDR1 is SGHVS, CDR2 FQNEAQ. This CDR3 has 19 amino acids. J lost 4 bases, V lost 7 bases, and 23 bases had no gene match.

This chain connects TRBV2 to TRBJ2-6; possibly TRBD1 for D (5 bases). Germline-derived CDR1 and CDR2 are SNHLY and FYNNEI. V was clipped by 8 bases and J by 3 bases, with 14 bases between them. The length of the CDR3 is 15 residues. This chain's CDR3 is CASQQESFGANVLTF. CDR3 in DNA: TGTGCCAGCCAACAGGAGAGCTTTGGGGCCAACGTCCTGACTTTC.

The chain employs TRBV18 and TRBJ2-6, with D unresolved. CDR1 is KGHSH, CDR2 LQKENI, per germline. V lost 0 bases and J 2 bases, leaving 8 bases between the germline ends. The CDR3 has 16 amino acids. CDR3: CASSPPIRPGANVLTF. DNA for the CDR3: TGTGCCAGCTCACCACCAATCCGTCCTGGGGCCAACGTCCTGACTTTC.

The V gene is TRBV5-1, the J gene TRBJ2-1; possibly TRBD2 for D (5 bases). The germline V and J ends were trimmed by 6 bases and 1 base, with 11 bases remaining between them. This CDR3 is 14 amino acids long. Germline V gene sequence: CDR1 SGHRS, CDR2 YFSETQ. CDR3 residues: CASTGYSSYNEQFF. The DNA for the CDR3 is TGCGCCAGCACGGGGTACTCGTCCTACAATGAGCAGTTCTTC.

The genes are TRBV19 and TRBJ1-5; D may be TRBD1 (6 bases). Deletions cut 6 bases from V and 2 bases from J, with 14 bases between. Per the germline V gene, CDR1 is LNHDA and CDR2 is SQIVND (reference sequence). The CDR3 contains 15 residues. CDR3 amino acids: CASRTQGRRNQPQHF. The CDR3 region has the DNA TGTGCCAGTAGAACACAGGGTCGACGCAATCAGCCCCAGCATTTT.

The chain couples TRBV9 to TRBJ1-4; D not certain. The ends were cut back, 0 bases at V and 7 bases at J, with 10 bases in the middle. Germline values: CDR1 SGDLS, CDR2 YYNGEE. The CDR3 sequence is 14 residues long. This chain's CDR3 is CASSVVSGGEKLFF. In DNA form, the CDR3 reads TGTGCCAGCAGCGTAGTATCGGGAGGTGAAAAACTGTTTTTT.

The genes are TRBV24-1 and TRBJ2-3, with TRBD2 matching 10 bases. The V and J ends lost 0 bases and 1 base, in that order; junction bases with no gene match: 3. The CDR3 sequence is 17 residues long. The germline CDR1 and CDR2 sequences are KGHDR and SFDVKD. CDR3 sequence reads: CATSDLASGRGTDTQYF. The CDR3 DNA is TGTGCCACCAGTGATTTGGCTAGCGGGAGAGGCACAGATACGCAGTATTTT.

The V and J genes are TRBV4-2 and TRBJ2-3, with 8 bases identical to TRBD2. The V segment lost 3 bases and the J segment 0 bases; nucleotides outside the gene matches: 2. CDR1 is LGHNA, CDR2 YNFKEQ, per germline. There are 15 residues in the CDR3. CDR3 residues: CASSHGLASTDTQYF. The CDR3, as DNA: TGTGCCAGCAGCCATGGACTAGCAAGCACAGATACGCAGTATTTT.

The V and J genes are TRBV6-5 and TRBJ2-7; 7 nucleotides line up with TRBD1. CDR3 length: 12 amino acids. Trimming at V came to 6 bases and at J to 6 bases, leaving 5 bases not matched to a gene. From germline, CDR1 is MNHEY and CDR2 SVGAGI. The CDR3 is CASSRDRVEQYF. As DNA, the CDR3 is TGTGCCAGCAGCCGTGACAGGGTCGAGCAGTACTTC.

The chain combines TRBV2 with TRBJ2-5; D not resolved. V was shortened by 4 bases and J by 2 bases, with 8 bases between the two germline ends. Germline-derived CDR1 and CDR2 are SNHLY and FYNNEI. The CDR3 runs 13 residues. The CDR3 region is CASSGQVQETQYF. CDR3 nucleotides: TGTGCCAGCAGTGGGCAGGTACAAGAGACCCAGTACTTC.

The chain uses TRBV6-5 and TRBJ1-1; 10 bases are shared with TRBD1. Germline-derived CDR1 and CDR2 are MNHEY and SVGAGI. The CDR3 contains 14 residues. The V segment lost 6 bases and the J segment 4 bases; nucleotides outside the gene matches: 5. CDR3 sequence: CASRKGQGTTEAFF. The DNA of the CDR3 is TGTGCCAGCAGGAAGGGACAGGGGACCACTGAAGCTTTCTTT.

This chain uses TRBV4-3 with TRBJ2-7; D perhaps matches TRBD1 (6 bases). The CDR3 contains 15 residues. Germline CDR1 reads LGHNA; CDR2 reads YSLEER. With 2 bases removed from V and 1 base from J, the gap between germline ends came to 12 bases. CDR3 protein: CASSQYGGGSYEQYF. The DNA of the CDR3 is TGCGCCAGCAGCCAATATGGGGGCGGATCCTACGAGCAGTACTTC.

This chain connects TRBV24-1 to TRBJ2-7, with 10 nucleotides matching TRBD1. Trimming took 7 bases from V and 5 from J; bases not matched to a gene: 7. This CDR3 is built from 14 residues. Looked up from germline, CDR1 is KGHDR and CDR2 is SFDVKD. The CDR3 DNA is TGTGCCACCAGCCCCGCCGGGACAGGGGACGAGCAGTACTTC. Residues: CATSPAGTGDEQYF.

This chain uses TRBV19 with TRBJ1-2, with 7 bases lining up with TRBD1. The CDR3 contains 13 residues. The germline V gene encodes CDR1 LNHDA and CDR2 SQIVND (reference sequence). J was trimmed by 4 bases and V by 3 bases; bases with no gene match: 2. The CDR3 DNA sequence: TGTGCCAGTAGTATGAGACAGGGCTATGGCTACACCTTC. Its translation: CASSMRQGYGYTF.

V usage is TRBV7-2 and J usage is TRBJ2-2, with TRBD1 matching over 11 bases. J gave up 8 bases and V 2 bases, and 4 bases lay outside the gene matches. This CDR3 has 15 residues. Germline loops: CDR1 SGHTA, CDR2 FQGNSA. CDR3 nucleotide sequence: TGTGCCAGCAGCTTAAGGACAGGGGGCTTTGGGGAGCTGTTTTTT. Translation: CASSLRTGGFGELFF.

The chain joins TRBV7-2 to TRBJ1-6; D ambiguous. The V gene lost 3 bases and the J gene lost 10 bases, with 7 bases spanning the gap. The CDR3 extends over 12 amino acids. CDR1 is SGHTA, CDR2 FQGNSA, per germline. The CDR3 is CASSFQKSPLHF. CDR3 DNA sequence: TGTGCCAGCAGCTTCCAAAAATCACCCCTCCACTTT.

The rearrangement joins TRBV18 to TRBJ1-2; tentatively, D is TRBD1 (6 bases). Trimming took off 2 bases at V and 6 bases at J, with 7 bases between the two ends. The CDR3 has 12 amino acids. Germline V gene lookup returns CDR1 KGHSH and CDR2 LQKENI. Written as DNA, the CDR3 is TGTGCCAGCTCACCAGCAGGGGATGGCTACACCTTC. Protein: CASSPAGDGYTF.

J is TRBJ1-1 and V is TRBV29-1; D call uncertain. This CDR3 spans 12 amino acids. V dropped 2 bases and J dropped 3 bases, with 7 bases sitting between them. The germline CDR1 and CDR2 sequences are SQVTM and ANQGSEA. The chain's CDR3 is CSVESSHTEAFF. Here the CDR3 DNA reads TGCAGCGTTGAATCAAGCCACACTGAAGCTTTCTTT.

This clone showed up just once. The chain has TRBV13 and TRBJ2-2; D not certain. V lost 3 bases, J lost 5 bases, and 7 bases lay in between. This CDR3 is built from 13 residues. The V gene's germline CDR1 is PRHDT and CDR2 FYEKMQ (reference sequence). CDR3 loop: CASSFGWTGELFF. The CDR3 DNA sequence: TGTGCCAGCAGCTTCGGTTGGACCGGGGAGCTGTTTTTT.

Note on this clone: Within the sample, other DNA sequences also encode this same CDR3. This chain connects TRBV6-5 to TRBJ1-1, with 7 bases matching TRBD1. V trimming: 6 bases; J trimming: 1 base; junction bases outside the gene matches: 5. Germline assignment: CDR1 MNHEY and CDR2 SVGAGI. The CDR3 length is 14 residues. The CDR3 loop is CASSLQGTNTEAFF. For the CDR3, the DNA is TGTGCCAGCAGCTTACAGGGGACGAACACTGAAGCTTTCTTT.

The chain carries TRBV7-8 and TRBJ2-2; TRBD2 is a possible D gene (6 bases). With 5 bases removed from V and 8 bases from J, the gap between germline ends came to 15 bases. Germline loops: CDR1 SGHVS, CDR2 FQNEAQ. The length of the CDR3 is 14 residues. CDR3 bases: TGTGCCAGCAGCCCCACGGGAGCCCCGGGGGAGCTGTTTTTT. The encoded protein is CASSPTGAPGELFF.

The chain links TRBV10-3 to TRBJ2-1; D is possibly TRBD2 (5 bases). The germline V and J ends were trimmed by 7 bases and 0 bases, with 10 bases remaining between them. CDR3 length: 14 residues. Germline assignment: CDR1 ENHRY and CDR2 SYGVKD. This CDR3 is CAIILGSSYNEQFF. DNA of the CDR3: TGTGCCATCATACTGGGGAGCTCCTACAATGAGCAGTTCTTC.

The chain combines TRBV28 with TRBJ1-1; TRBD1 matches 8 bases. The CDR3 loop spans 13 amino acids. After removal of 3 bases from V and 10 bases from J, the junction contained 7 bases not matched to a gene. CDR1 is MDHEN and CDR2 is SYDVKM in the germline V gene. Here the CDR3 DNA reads TGTGCCAGCAGTTTTCAGGGGGCAGCGGGAGCTTTCTTT. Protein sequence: CASSFQGAAGAFF.

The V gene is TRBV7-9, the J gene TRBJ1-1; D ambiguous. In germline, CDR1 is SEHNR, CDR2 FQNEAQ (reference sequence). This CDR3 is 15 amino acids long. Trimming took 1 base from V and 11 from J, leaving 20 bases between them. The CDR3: CASSLDPGNQPPAFF. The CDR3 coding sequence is TGTGCCAGCAGCTTAGATCCGGGAAACCAGCCTCCGGCTTTCTTT.